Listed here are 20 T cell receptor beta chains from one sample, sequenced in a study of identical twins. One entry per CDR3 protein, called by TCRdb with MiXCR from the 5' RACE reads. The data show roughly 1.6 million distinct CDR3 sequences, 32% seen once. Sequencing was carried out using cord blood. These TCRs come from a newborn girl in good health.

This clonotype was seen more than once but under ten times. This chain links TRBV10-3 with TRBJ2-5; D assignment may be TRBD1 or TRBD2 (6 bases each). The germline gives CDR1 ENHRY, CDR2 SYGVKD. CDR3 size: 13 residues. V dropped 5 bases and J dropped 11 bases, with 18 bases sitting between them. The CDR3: CAISRAARGDQYF. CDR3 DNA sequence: TGTGCCATCAGTCGGGCTGCGAGGGGGGATCAGTACTTC.

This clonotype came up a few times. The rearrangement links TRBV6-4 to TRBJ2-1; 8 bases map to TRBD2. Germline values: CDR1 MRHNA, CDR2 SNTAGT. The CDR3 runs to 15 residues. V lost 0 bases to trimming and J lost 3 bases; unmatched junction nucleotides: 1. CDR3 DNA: TGTGCCAGCAGTGACTCCGCGGGAGGCTACAATGAGCAGTTCTTC. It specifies CASSDSAGGYNEQFF.

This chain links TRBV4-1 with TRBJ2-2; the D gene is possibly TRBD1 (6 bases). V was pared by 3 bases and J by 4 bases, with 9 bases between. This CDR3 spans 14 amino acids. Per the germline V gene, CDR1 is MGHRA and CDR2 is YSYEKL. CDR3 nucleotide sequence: TGCGCCAGCAGCCACCTAGGGGGCACCGGGGAGCTGTTTTTT. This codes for CASSHLGGTGELFF.

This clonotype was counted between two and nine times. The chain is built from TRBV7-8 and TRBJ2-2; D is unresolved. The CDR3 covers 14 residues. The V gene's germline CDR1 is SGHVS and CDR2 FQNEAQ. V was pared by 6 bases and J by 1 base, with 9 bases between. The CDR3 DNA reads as TGTGCCAGCAGTATTAAATGGAACACCGGGGAGCTGTTTTTT. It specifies CASSIKWNTGELFF.

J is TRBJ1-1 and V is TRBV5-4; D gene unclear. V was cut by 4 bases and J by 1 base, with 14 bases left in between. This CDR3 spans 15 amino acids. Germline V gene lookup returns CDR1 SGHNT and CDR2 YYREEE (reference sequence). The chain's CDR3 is CASSPSDRRNTEAFF. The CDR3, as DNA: TGTGCCAGCAGCCCTTCGGACCGAAGGAACACTGAAGCTTTCTTT.

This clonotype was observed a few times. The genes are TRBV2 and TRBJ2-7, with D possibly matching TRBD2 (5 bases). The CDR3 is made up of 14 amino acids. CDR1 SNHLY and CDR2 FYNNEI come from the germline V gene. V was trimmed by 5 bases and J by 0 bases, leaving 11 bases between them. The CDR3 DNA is TGTGCCAGCAGTAAGGACTGGAGCTCCTACGAGCAGTACTTC. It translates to CASSKDWSSYEQYF.

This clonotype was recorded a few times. The CDR3 sequence is CASSLVIAGGSDLKTQYF. CDR3 bases: TGTGCCAGCAGCTTAGTTATAGCGGGGGGGTCGGATTTAAAGACCCAGTACTTC. V is TRBV7-6 and J is TRBJ2-5; 11 positions agree with TRBD2. The germline V gene encodes CDR1 SGHVS and CDR2 FNYEAQ. V lost 1 base to trimming and J lost 6 bases; unmatched junction nucleotides: 13. The CDR3 is 18 amino acids.

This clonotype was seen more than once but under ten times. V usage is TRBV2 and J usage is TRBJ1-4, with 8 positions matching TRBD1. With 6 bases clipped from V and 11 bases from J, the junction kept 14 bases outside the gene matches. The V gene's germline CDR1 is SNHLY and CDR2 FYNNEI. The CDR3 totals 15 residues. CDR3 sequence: CASRAGAGGGEKLFF. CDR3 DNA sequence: TGTGCCAGCAGAGCAGGGGCAGGGGGCGGTGAGAAACTGTTTTTT. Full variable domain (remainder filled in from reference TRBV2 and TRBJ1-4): EPEVTQTPSHQVTQMGQEVILRCVPISNHLYFYWYRQILGQKVEFLVSFYNNEISEKSEIFDDQFSVERPDGSNFTLKIRSTKLEDSAMYFCASRAGAGGGEKLFFGSGTQLSVL.

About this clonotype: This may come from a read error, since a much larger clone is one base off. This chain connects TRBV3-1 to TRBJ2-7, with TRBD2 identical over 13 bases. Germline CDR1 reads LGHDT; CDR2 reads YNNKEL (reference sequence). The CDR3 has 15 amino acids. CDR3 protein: CASGQGLAGEYEQYF. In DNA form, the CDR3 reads TGTGCCAGCGGCCAAGGACTAGCGGGGGAATACGAGCAGTACTTC.

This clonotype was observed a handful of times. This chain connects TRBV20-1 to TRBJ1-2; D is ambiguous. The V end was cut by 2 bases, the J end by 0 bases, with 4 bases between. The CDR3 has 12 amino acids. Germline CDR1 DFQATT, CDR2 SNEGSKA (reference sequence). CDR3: CSARSTNYGYTF. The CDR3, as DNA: TGCAGTGCTAGAAGCACTAACTATGGCTACACCTTC.

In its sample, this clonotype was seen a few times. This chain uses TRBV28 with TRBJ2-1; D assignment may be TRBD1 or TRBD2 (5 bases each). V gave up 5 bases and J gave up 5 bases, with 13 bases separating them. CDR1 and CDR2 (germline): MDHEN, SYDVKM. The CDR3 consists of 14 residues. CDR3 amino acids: CASSTGASNNEQFF. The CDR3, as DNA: TGTGCCAGCAGTACCGGGGCTAGCAACAATGAGCAGTTCTTC.

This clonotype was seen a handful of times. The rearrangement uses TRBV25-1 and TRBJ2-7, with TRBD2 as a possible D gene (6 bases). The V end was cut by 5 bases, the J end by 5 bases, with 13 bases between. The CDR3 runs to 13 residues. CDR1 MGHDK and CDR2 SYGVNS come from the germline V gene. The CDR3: CASSRRGLDEQYF. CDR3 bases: TGTGCCAGCAGTAGGAGGGGTCTGGACGAGCAGTACTTC.

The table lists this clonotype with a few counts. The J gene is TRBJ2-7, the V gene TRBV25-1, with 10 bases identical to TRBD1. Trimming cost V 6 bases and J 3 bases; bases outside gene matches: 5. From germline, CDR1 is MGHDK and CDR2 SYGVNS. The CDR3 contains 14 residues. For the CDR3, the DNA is TGTGCCAGCAGGGGACGGACAGGGGGCTACGAGCAGTACTTC. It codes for CASRGRTGGYEQYF.

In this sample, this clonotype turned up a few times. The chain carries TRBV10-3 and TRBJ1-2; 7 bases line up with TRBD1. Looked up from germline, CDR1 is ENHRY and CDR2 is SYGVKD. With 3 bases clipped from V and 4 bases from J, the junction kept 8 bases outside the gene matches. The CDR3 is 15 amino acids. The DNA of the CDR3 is TGTGCCATCAGTGAATGGACAGGAGGGGGCTATGGCTACACCTTC. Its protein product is CAISEWTGGGYGYTF.

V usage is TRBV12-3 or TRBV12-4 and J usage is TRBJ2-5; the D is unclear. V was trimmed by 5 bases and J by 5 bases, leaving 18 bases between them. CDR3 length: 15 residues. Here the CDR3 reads CASSPIAYPGETQYF. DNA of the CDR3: TGTGCCAGCAGTCCCATTGCCTACCCCGGGGAGACCCAGTACTTC.

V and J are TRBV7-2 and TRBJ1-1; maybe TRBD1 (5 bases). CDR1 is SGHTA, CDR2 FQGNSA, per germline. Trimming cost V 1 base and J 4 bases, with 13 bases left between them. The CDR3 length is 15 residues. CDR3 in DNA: TGTGCCAGCAGCTTAGAACCGCAGGGCGGCACTGAAGCTTTCTTT. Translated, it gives CASSLEPQGGTEAFF. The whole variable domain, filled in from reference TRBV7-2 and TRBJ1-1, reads GAGVSQSPSNKVTEKGKDVELRCDPISGHTALYWYRQSLGQGLEFLIYFQGNSAPDKSGLPSDRFSAERTGGSVSTLTIQRTQQEDSAVYLCASSLEPQGGTEAFFGQGTRLTVV.

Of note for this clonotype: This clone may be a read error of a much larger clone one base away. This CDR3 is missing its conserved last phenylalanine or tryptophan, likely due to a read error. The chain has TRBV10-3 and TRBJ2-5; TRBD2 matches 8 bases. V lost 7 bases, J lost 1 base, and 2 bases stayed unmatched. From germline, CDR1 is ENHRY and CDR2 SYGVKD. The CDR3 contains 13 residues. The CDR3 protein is CAIMAGGQETQYV. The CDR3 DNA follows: TGTGCCATCATGGCGGGAGGCCAAGAGACCCAGTACGTC.

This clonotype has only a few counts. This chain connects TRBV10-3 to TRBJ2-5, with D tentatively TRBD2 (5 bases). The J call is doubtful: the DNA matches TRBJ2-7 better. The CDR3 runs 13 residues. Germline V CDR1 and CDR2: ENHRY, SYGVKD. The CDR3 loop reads CAMGSSSVIEQYF. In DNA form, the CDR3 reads TGTGCCATGGGGAGTTCCTCAGTCATCGAGCAGTACTTC.

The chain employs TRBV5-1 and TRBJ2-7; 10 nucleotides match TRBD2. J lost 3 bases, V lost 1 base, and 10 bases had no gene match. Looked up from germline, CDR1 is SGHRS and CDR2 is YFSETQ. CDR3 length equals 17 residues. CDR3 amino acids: CASSLQKTSGKHYEQYF. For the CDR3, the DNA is TGCGCCAGCAGCTTGCAGAAAACTAGCGGGAAACACTACGAGCAGTACTTC.

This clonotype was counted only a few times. CDR3 in DNA: TGTGCCATCAGCAAGACTAGCGGGAGTAAGTCAGATACGCAGTATTTT. Its protein is CAISKTSGSKSDTQYF. The rearrangement uses TRBV10-3 and TRBJ2-3; 12 bases are a match to TRBD2. This CDR3 has 16 residues. V was clipped by 6 bases and J by 4 bases; unmatched bases: 8. The germline gives CDR1 ENHRY, CDR2 SYGVKD.